This T cell receptor (beta chain) was documented in a study of cytomegalovirus exposure and HLA in healthy donors. Vbeta (60) and Jbeta (13) primers were used in the PCR. Clones were sequenced by immunoSEQ multiplex PCR, and TCRdb holds only the in-frame ones, with some missing. This table holds about 120,000 clones, roughly 80% found once. Germline CDR1 reads SGHTA; CDR2 reads FQGNSA. Trimming took off 7 bases at V and 6 bases at J, with 13 bases between the two ends. This CDR3 is built from 13 residues. Sequenced sample: PBMCs. The V call is TRBV7-2, the J call TRBJ1-5; D gene ambiguous. The sequence derives from a young man in good health and CMV-seropositive. DNA for the CDR3: TGTGCCAGCACCACAGAAAGGTCTCAGCCCCAGCATTTT. This codes for CASTTERSQPQHF.